This T cell receptor beta chain was recorded in a study of blood T cells in healthy people across ages. Study results and caveats: Both naive CD4+ cell counts and diversity were greater in long-lived donors than in aged donors. Donor CMV infection status was unknown, possibly confounding age-related changes in expanded clonotypes.

PCR was performed a second time for roughly 7 to 11 cycles using a sample-barcoded 5' primer and a J-beta primer mix. TCRdb independently ran MiXCR on the 5' RACE reads; one entry per CDR3 protein. Of 550,000 to 800,000 distinct CDR3 sequences in the sample, roughly 21% were seen once. The V gene end was trimmed by 2 bases and the J gene end by 6 bases; junction bases not matched to a gene: 5. The CDR3 totals 14 residues. Germline V CDR1 and CDR2: MNHNS, SASEGT. As for this clonotype: What it recognizes is unknown.

Each donor supplied 7.5 to 10 milliliters of peripheral blood. This receptor was taken from a man between 65 and 85 years old in good health. This chain connects TRBV6-1 to TRBJ2-7; 9 bases agree with TRBD2. The sample consisted of blood. CDR3 protein: CASSELAGNFEQYF. CDR3 sequence (DNA): TGTGCCAGCAGTGAACTAGCGGGAAATTTCGAGCAGTACTTC.